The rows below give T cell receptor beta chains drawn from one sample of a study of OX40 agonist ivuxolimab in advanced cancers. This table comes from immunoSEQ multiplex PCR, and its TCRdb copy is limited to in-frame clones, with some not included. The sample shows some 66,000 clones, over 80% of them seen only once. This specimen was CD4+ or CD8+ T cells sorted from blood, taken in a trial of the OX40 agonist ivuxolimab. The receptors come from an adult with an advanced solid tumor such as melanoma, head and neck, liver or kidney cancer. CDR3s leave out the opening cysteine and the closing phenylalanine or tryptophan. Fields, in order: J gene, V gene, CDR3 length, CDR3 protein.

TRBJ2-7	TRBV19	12	ASSPRQGTYEQY
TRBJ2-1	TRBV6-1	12	ASSEALFYNEQF
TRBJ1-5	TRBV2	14	ASSELLGDGNQPQH
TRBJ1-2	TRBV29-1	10	SVARADYGYT
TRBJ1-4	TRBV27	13	ASSPMGTLNEKLF
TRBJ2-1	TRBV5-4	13	ASSFPGLAGAEQF
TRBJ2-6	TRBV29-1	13	SVEGGRPGANVLT
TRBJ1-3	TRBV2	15	ASSALQGRTFGNTIY
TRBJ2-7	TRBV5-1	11	ASSDQGVHEQY
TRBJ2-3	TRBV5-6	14	ASSLNLANPTDTQY
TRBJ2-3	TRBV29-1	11	SGDGGFPDTQY
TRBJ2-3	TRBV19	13	ASSIRGGDTDTQY
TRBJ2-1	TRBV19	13	ASSTSGRSYNEQF
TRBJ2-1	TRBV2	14	ASSESRLAGVAEQF
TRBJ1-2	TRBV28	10	ASNTAGYGYT
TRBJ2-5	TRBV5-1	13	ASRTSGRVQETQY
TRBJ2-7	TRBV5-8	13	ASVRGGKRKYEQY
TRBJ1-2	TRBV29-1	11	SVEQGWDYGYT
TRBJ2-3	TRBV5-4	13	ASSSTSGRTDTQY
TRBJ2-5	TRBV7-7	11	ASSPRTKETQY
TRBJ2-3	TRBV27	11	ASTAASADTQY
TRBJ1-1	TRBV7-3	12	ASSLLGADTEAF
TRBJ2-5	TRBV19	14	ASTGQGLSEVETQY